This TCR beta chain was identified in a study of identical twins. With V trimmed by 2 bases and J by 0 bases, 6 bases remained unmatched. This CDR3 comprises 17 residues. The V gene's germline CDR1 is MNHEY and CDR2 SVGAGI. This clonotype was counted only a few times. Antigen: not known. MiXCR was run by TCRdb on the 5' RACE reads, yielding one entry per CDR3 protein. Among approximately 1.8 million distinct CDR3 sequences, under 35% were seen once, and the ten largest hold approximately 0.25%. Whole-study findings and limits: For cord blood, abundant beta clonotypes had fewer insertions, unlike memory repertoires, which showed none. Researchers caution that invariant MAIT and iNKT cells could partly confound zero-insertion analyses. Among monozygotic twins, out-of-frame TCR alpha sharing exceeded what models predicted.

The chain couples TRBV6-5 to TRBJ2-3, with 9 bases lining up with TRBD1. The source material was cord blood. The TCR sequence derives from a newborn girl in good health. CDR3 loop: CASSYLGTGLSTDTQYF. The CDR3 DNA reads TGTGCCAGCAGTTACCTCGGGACAGGGCTAAGCACAGATACGCAGTATTTT.